This T cell receptor beta chain was identified during a study of cytomegalovirus exposure and HLA in healthy donors. Study findings and constraints: Cytomegalovirus status, reportedly, was diagnosed with high specificity and sensitivity by the classifier. Presence/absence analyses took donor sequencing depth as roughly uniform.

A note on this clone: Its matching antigen is unknown.

The germline V gene encodes CDR1 LNHDA and CDR2 SQIVND (reference sequence). Deletions cut 10 bases from V and 0 bases from J, with 18 bases between. CDR3 length equals 15 residues. PCR employed 60 Vbeta and 13 Jbeta primers. This table comes from immunoSEQ multiplex PCR, and its TCRdb copy is limited to in-frame clones, with some not included. The table lists 150,000 to 200,000 clones, more than 80% of them singletons, with roughly 2.8% in the top ten. The source is a woman aged 45-65 years in good health and CMV-seropositive. The sample was PBMCs. The rearrangement joins TRBV19 to TRBJ1-1, with TRBD1 as a possible D gene (5 bases). The CDR3 bases are TGTGCCACACGGCAGGGTCAGAATATGAACACTGAAGCTTTCTTT. As protein: CATRQGQNMNTEAFF.